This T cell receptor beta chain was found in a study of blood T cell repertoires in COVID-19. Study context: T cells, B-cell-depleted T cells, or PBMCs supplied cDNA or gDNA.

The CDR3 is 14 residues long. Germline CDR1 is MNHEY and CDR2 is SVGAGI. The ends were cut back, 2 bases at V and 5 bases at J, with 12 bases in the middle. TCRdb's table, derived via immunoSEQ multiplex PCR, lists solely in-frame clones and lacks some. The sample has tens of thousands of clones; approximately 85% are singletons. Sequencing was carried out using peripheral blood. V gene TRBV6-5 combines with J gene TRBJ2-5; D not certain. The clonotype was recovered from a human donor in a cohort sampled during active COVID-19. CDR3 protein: CASSYRTRWETQYF. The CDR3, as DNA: TGTGCCAGCAGTTACCGCACGAGGTGGGAGACCCAGTACTTC.